This TCR beta chain is from a study of PD-1 blockade in classical Hodgkin lymphoma. Findings and caveats of the study: The authors have not defined what causes the repertoire differences, possibly disease activity or prior therapy. With CD4+ cells, TCR diversity rose significantly by C4D1, but not with CD8+ cells. Exclusion applied to patients who initiated nivolumab less than 1 year following ASCT. Newly diagnosed and completely responding patients shared comparable baseline diversity.

This clone came up a few times. Its antigen is not known. This table comes from immunoSEQ multiplex PCR, and its TCRdb copy is limited to in-frame clones, with some not included. The sample lists some 34,000 clones, 72% occurring once. Germline CDR1 LNHDA, CDR2 SQIVND (reference sequence). The CDR3 covers 19 residues. Trimming left V 5 bases short and J 0 bases short, with 23 bases between. Time point denoted: cycle 4 day 1 (C4D1), after more than 5 weeks of nivolumab. There was relapse after autologous stem cell transplantation in every patient, and there was variation in brentuximab vedotin exposure.

Specimen: peripheral blood mononuclear cells (PBMCs), collected before the fourth cycle of nivolumab. The V call is TRBV19, the J call TRBJ2-1; a weak D match, TRBD1 (6 bases). The sequence derives from a human donor with classical Hodgkin lymphoma. CDR3: CASSPFLETGRLSYNEQFF. The CDR3, as DNA: TGTGCCAGTAGTCCGTTTCTGGAGACAGGACGTCTCTCCTACAATGAGCAGTTCTTC. The full variable domain, completed using reference TRBV19 and TRBJ2-1, is DGGITQSPKYLFRKEGQNVTLSCEQNLNHDAMYWYRQDPGQGLRLIYYSQIVNDFQKGDIAEGYSVSREKKESFPLTVTSAQKNPTAFYLCASSPFLETGRLSYNEQFFGPGTRLTVL.